Each of the 25 T cell receptor beta chains below was sequenced from the same sample in a study of regulatory T cells in long-lasting Graves disease. Arm-PCR of CDR3 regions and iRepertoire HTBI primers were the basis on which TCR beta libraries were built. TCRdb reprocessed the multiplex PCR reads via MiXCR and lists one record per CDR3 protein. The sample has a few hundred thousand distinct CDR3 sequences, about 12% seen once. Described time point: newly diagnosed GD, antithyroid drugs for less than 3 months. PBMCs provided the RNA from which the TCR library was made. The same specimen was also included in a second study, on T cells in Graves' hyperthyroidism and ophthalmopathy.

The input for sequencing was peripheral blood mononuclear cells (PBMCs), taken at new diagnosis, from a patient treated with antithyroid drugs. Source of these receptors: a young woman with Graves disease.

This clonotype has at least ten counts. J is TRBJ2-3 and V is TRBV4-3; D is undetermined. The germline gives CDR1 LGHNA, CDR2 YSLEER. The CDR3 consists of 15 residues. Trimming cost V 0 bases and J 6 bases, with 13 bases left between them. In DNA, the CDR3 is TGCGCCAGCAGCCAAGATCTTCGCCCCAGGGATACGCAGTATTTT. Its translation: CASSQDLRPRDTQYF.

V and J are TRBV25-1 and TRBJ1-2, with no clear D. The CDR3 has 14 amino acids. CDR1 and CDR2 from the germline V gene are MGHDK and SYGVNS. Trimming took 3 bases from V and 3 from J, leaving 11 bases between them. The CDR3 is CASSEIDGYYGYTF. The CDR3 region has the DNA TGTGCCAGCAGTGAGATAGATGGATACTATGGCTACACCTTC.

The chain joins TRBV27 to TRBJ2-7, with 10 bases fitting TRBD2. Trimming cost V 3 bases and J 7 bases; bases outside gene matches: 9. CDR3 length equals 15 residues. Germline V gene lookup returns CDR1 MNHEY and CDR2 SMNVEV (reference sequence). CDR3 region: CASSFLAGAVREQYF. The CDR3 nucleotides are TGTGCCAGCAGTTTTCTAGCGGGAGCAGTAAGGGAGCAGTACTTC.

This clonotype was counted ten times or more. J is TRBJ2-3 and V is TRBV12-3 or TRBV12-4, with D possibly TRBD2 on 5 matching bases. V dropped 3 bases and J dropped 1 base, with 11 bases sitting between them. This CDR3 is 15 amino acids long. CDR3 amino acids: CASSFSAGRTDTQYF. The CDR3 DNA is TGTGCCAGCAGTTTCTCTGCGGGCCGCACAGATACGCAGTATTTT.

In this sample, this clonotype turned up a few times. V gene TRBV5-1 combines with J gene TRBJ2-2; no definite D call. Looked up from germline, CDR1 is SGHRS and CDR2 is YFSETQ. The CDR3 is 16 residues long. Trimming stripped 4 bases from V and 3 bases from J, with 16 bases between. CDR3 amino acids: CASSLSGFADTGELFF. DNA for the CDR3: TGCGCCAGCAGCCTGTCGGGTTTTGCGGACACCGGGGAGCTGTTTTTT.

This clonotype was seen at least ten times. The chain uses TRBV7-9 and TRBJ2-5; D is unclear. The V gene's germline CDR1 is SEHNR and CDR2 FQNEAQ (reference sequence). V lost 1 base, J lost 4 bases, and 16 bases lay in between. The CDR3 runs to 16 residues. CDR3 amino acids: CASSLGVLEWGETQYF. As DNA, the CDR3 is TGTGCCAGCAGCTTAGGGGTGTTGGAGTGGGGAGAGACCCAGTACTTC. The full variable domain, in which reference TRBV7-9 and TRBJ2-5 provide the parts outside the CDR3, is DTGVSQNPRHKITKRGQNVTFRCDPISEHNRLYWYRQTLGQGPEFLTYFQNEAQLEKSRLLSDRFSAERPKGSFSTLEIQRTEQGDSAMYLCASSLGVLEWGETQYFGPGTRLLVL.

At least ten counts were recorded for this clonotype. The chain links TRBV7-2 to TRBJ2-7, with D perhaps matching TRBD1 (6 bases). The germline V and J ends were trimmed by 8 bases and 5 bases, with 22 bases remaining between them. CDR3 length: 15 amino acids. From germline, CDR1 is SGHTA and CDR2 FQGNSA. The CDR3 here is CASARVQGTGNEQYF. The CDR3 DNA follows: TGTGCCAGCGCCCGGGTTCAAGGAACAGGGAACGAGCAGTACTTC.

The chain carries TRBV6-4 and TRBJ2-1, with D uncertain. Trimming took off 3 bases at V and 11 bases at J, with 17 bases between the two ends. The germline V gene has CDR1 MRHNA and CDR2 SNTAGT. CDR3 size: 14 residues. CDR3 DNA sequence: TGTGCCAGCAGTGAGAGTCTGTGGGATTACCAGCAGTTCTTC. Translating gives CASSESLWDYQQFF.

This clonotype was seen ten or more times. The CDR3 region is CATPSTGGSSYNEQFF. DNA of the CDR3: TGTGCCACCCCCTCGACGGGAGGGAGCTCCTACAATGAGCAGTTCTTC. The genes are TRBV12-3 or TRBV12-4 and TRBJ2-1, with 8 bases that match TRBD2. The CDR3 runs 16 residues. Trimming took 10 bases from V and 0 from J; bases not matched to a gene: 11.

This clonotype was counted at least ten times. V gene TRBV20-1 combines with J gene TRBJ2-7, with 8 positions matching TRBD2. Germline V gene data show CDR1 as DFQATT and CDR2 as SNEGSKA (reference sequence). The V gene end was trimmed by 2 bases and the J gene end by 6 bases; junction bases not matched to a gene: 12. The CDR3 consists of 15 residues. CDR3 sequence: CSARITAGAPSEQYF. CDR3 sequence (DNA): TGCAGTGCTAGAATTACAGCGGGAGCTCCTAGCGAGCAGTACTTC.

This clonotype came up many times. This rearrangement joins TRBV7-9 to TRBJ2-7; possibly TRBD1 or TRBD2 for D (5 bases each). The CDR3 has 16 residues. CDR1 SEHNR and CDR2 FQNEAQ come from the germline V gene (reference sequence). V was clipped by 1 base and J by 1 base, with 14 bases between them. The CDR3 is CASSLVGRARSYEQYF. Written as DNA, the CDR3 is TGTGCCAGCAGCTTAGTGGGGCGGGCGAGGTCCTACGAGCAGTACTTC. Full variable domain (missing parts from reference TRBV7-9 and TRBJ2-7): DTGVSQNPRHKITKRGQNVTFRCDPISEHNRLYWYRQTLGQGPEFLTYFQNEAQLEKSRLLSDRFSAERPKGSFSTLEIQRTEQGDSAMYLCASSLVGRARSYEQYFGPGTRLTVT.

This clonotype was seen at least ten times. V and J are TRBV27 and TRBJ2-1, with D unclear. The CDR3 sequence is 14 residues long. CDR1 is MNHEY and CDR2 is SMNVEV in the germline V gene (reference sequence). Trimming removed 5 bases at V and 5 bases at J, with 13 bases between. This chain's CDR3 is CASSPSDTNNEQFF. CDR3 sequence (DNA): TGTGCCAGCAGTCCATCGGATACTAACAATGAGCAGTTCTTC.

This clonotype was found many times. V and J are TRBV27 and TRBJ1-1; D is unclear. The CDR3 is 14 amino acids. Germline values: CDR1 MNHEY, CDR2 SMNVEV (reference sequence). V was clipped by 6 bases and J by 1 base, with 12 bases between them. The CDR3 nucleotides read TGTGCCAGCAGCCCTCTCCGGGGGAACACTGAAGCTTTCTTT. Its protein is CASSPLRGNTEAFF.

Ten or more counts support this clonotype. CDR3 residues: CASSIRDMNTEAFF. The CDR3 DNA follows: TGCGCCAGCAGTATTAGGGACATGAACACTGAAGCTTTCTTT. The chain joins TRBV5-1 to TRBJ1-1; a weak D match, TRBD1 (6 bases). The CDR3 contains 14 residues. Deletions cut 5 bases from V and 0 bases from J, with 11 bases between. Germline V gene lookup returns CDR1 SGHRS and CDR2 YFSETQ.

As for this clonotype: A junction end diverges from the germline sequence, so it may reflect a read error. This chain uses TRBV11-2 with TRBJ2-6; the match to TRBD1 covers 11 bases. Germline CDR1 reads SGHAT; CDR2 reads FQNNGV. The CDR3 extends over 17 amino acids. The CDR3 sequence is CASSPRDRGSGANVLTF. The DNA of the CDR3 is TGCGCCAGCAGCCCCCGGGACAGGGGGTCTGGGGCCAACGTCCTGACTTTC.

This clonotype was seen many times. The V gene is TRBV27, the J gene TRBJ1-1; maybe TRBD1 (5 bases). V lost 6 bases and J 8 bases, leaving 19 bases between the germline ends. Germline V CDR1 and CDR2: MNHEY, SMNVEV (reference sequence). The CDR3 runs 14 residues. The CDR3 reads CASSRRGVKGEAFF. CDR3 bases: TGTGCCAGCAGCCGGAGGGGAGTGAAGGGAGAAGCTTTCTTT.

This clonotype has just a few counts. One end of the junction does not line up with germline, which may come from a read error. Here the CDR3 reads CASTQTGKVPTGELFF. The CDR3 nucleotides read TGTGCCAGCACCCAAACAGGGAAGGTCCCCACCGGGGAGCTGTTTTTT. The rearrangement links TRBV3-1 to TRBJ2-2; the D gene is possibly TRBD1 (6 bases). There are 16 residues in the CDR3. Germline loops: CDR1 LGHDT, CDR2 YNNKEL (reference sequence). The full variable domain, rest sourced from reference TRBV3-1 and TRBJ2-2, is DTAVSQTPKYLVTQMGNDKSIKCEQNLGHDTMYWYKQDSKKFLKIMFSYNNKELIINETVPNRFSPKSPDKAHLNLHINSLELGDSAVYFCASTQTGKVPTGELFFGEGSRLTVL.

This chain's CDR3 is CSARAEREGSYNEQFF. DNA for the CDR3: TGCAGTGCTAGAGCTGAGCGGGAGGGATCCTACAATGAGCAGTTCTTC. The rearrangement uses TRBV20-1 and TRBJ2-1; 10 nucleotides align to TRBD2. This CDR3 region has 16 residues. The V segment lost 1 base and the J segment 1 base; nucleotides outside the gene matches: 4. Germline loops: CDR1 DFQATT, CDR2 SNEGSKA (reference sequence).

As for this clonotype: This may arise from a read error, as a much more abundant clone is one base away. The V call is TRBV7-2, the J call TRBJ1-4; the D is unclear. Germline CDR1 and CDR2: SGHTA and FQGNSA. The CDR3 sequence is 14 residues long. The CDR3 DNA reads TGTGGCAGCAGGCTGACACCAACTAATGAAAAACTGTTTTTT. This codes for CGSRLTPTNEKLFF. The entire variable domain, with the rest obtained from reference TRBV7-2 and TRBJ1-4, is as follows: GAGVSQSPSNKVTEKGKDVELRCDPISGHTALYWYRQSLGQGLEFLIYFQGNSAPDKSGLPSDRFSAERTGGSVSTLTIQRTQQEDSAVYLCGSRLTPTNEKLFFGSGTQLSVL.

This clonotype was counted ten times or more. V usage is TRBV19 and J usage is TRBJ2-5; tentatively, D is TRBD2 (6 bases). Trimming took off 6 bases at V and 2 bases at J, with 10 bases between the two ends. Per the germline V gene, CDR1 is LNHDA and CDR2 is SQIVND (reference sequence). There are 13 residues in the CDR3. The CDR3 coding sequence is TGTGCCAGTAGAACGGGAGAACAAGAGACCCAGTACTTC. Its protein product is CASRTGEQETQYF. Complete variable domain (other parts from reference TRBV19 and TRBJ2-5): DGGITQSPKYLFRKEGQNVTLSCEQNLNHDAMYWYRQDPGQGLRLIYYSQIVNDFQKGDIAEGYSVSREKKESFPLTVTSAQKNPTAFYLCASRTGEQETQYFGPGTRLLVL.

V gene TRBV9 combines with J gene TRBJ1-6; no reliable D call. The CDR3 runs to 16 residues. The ends were cut back, 4 bases at V and 7 bases at J, with 18 bases in the middle. Germline V gene data show CDR1 as SGDLS and CDR2 as YYNGEE. The CDR3 DNA reads as TGTGCCAGCAGCATAAGTACGGGGTTAAGGAATTCACCCCTCCACTTT. This translates into CASSISTGLRNSPLHF. The entire variable domain, with the rest obtained from reference TRBV9 and TRBJ1-6, is as follows: DSGVTQTPKHLITATGQRVTLRCSPRSGDLSVYWYQQSLDQGLQFLIQYYNGEERAKGNILERFSAQQFPDLHSELNLSSLELGDSALYFCASSISTGLRNSPLHFGNGTRLTVT.

At least ten counts were recorded for this clonotype. This rearrangement joins TRBV28 to TRBJ2-1; 9 bases are shared with TRBD1. There are 16 residues in the CDR3. Losses at the gene ends were 2 bases for V and 6 bases for J; bases not matched to a gene: 8. Germline CDR1 and CDR2: MDHEN and SYDVKM. CDR3 nucleotides: TGTGCCAGCAGTTTAAGTGGGACAGGGTTCCCCAATGAGCAGTTCTTC. This codes for CASSLSGTGFPNEQFF.

V is TRBV15 and J is TRBJ2-2; D is possibly TRBD2 (5 bases). Trimming removed 2 bases at V and 5 bases at J, with 15 bases between. The CDR3 totals 16 residues. CDR1 is LNHNV, CDR2 YYDKDF, per germline (reference sequence). The CDR3 DNA is TGTGCCACCAGCAGACCCGGACGGGGTCCGACCGGGGAGCTGTTTTTT. This sequence encodes CATSRPGRGPTGELFF.

This clonotype was detected many times. This chain uses TRBV6-5 with TRBJ1-1; D unclear. The CDR3 totals 14 residues. Germline CDR1 and CDR2: MNHEY and SVGAGI. Trimming removed 2 bases at V and 7 bases at J, with 14 bases between. CDR3 residues: CASSYERLVDEAFF. The CDR3 DNA reads as TGTGCCAGCAGTTACGAACGGCTCGTGGATGAAGCTTTCTTT.

This clonotype was recorded many times. The V and J genes are TRBV28 and TRBJ1-2, with D perhaps matching TRBD1 (6 bases). There are 15 residues in the CDR3. Trimming pared 6 bases from V and 3 bases from J, leaving 17 bases between. Germline CDR1 is MDHEN and CDR2 is SYDVKM. The DNA for the CDR3 is TGTGCCAGCAGCTCAGCCCCCCCAGGGGACTATGGCTACACCTTC. This codes for CASSSAPPGDYGYTF.